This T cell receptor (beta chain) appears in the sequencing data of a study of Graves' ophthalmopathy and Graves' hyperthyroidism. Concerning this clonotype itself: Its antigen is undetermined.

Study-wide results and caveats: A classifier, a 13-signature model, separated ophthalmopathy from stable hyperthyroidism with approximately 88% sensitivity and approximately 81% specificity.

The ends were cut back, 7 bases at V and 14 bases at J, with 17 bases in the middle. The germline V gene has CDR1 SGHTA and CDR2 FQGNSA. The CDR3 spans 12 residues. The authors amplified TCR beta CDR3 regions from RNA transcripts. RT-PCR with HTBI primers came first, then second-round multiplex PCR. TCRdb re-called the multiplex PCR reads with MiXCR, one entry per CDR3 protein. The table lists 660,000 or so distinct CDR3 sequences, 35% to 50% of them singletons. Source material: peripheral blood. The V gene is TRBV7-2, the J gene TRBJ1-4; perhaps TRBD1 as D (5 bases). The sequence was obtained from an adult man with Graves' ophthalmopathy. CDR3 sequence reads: CASNRGERLLFF. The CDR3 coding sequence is TGTGCCAGCAACCGAGGGGAGCGTCTTCTGTTTTTT.